The clone carrying this T cell receptor (beta chain) was seen repeatedly, ten times or more. Antigen: not known. Time point here: newly diagnosed GD, antithyroid drugs for less than 3 months. Following extraction of RNA from PBMCs, that RNA was used to make the TCR library. These data belong to a study of regulatory T cells in long-lasting Graves disease. Whole-study results and caveats: Patients with persistent disease shared 2,700 or so public clonotypes, outpacing the roughly 1,000 shared by new patients. Less diverse TCR repertoires were seen in persistent Graves' patients than in newly diagnosed ones.

With iRepertoire HTBI primers and Arm-PCR of CDR3 regions, TCR beta libraries were built. One entry per CDR3 protein results from TCRdb running MiXCR on the multiplex PCR reads. The repertoire has about 400,000 distinct CDR3 sequences, about a sixth of them found once; the top ten carry about a fifth. Looked up from germline, CDR1 is SGDLS and CDR2 is YYNGEE. V lost 3 bases and J lost 5; bases outside the gene matches: 7. This CDR3 is built from 15 residues. The starting material was peripheral blood mononuclear cells (PBMCs), obtained at new diagnosis, from a patient treated with antithyroid drugs. The V and J genes are TRBV9 and TRBJ2-2, with TRBD1 matching over 7 bases. This receptor was taken from a female donor with Graves disease. CDR3 region: CASSAIRGHTGELFF. The CDR3 DNA is TGTGCCAGCAGCGCCATAAGGGGGCATACCGGGGAGCTGTTTTTT. The complete variable domain, with remaining parts taken from reference TRBV9 and TRBJ2-2, reads DSGVTQTPKHLITATGQRVTLRCSPRSGDLSVYWYQQSLDQGLQFLIQYYNGEERAKGNILERFSAQQFPDLHSELNLSSLELGDSALYFCASSAIRGHTGELFFGEGSRLTVL.